These 2 T cell receptor beta chains were sequenced from one sample in a study of cytomegalovirus exposure and HLA in healthy donors. The PCR employed 60 Vbeta primers together with 13 Jbeta primers. Profiling relied on immunoSEQ multiplex PCR, and the TCRdb table lists in-frame clones only, not all of them. The table records fewer than 200,000 clones, roughly 80% of them present only once. The sequenced sample consisted of PBMCs. The receptors were gathered from a man between 45 and 60 years old in good health and CMV-seropositive.

In this sample, this clone turned up once. The chain carries TRBV19 and TRBJ1-3; perhaps TRBD1 as D (5 bases). CDR1 and CDR2 (germline): LNHDA, SQIVND (reference sequence). Trimming pared 6 bases from V and 4 bases from J, leaving 13 bases between. The CDR3 consists of 14 residues. This CDR3 reads CASSVDSSGNTIYF. CDR3 nucleotides: TGTGCCAGTAGCGTTGACAGCTCCGGAAACACCATATATTTT. Complete variable domain (other parts from reference TRBV19 and TRBJ1-3): DGGITQSPKYLFRKEGQNVTLSCEQNLNHDAMYWYRQDPGQGLRLIYYSQIVNDFQKGDIAEGYSVSREKKESFPLTVTSAQKNPTAFYLCASSVDSSGNTIYFGEGSWLTVV.

J is TRBJ1-2 and V is TRBV5-4; no firm D call. The CDR3 is made up of 13 amino acids. CDR1 and CDR2 from the germline V gene are SGHNT and YYREEE (reference sequence). Trimming took off 3 bases at V and 8 bases at J, with 14 bases between the two ends. The DNA for the CDR3 is TGTGCCAGCAGCTCTTCATCACTAGAAGGCTACACCTTC. Translation: CASSSSSLEGYTF.